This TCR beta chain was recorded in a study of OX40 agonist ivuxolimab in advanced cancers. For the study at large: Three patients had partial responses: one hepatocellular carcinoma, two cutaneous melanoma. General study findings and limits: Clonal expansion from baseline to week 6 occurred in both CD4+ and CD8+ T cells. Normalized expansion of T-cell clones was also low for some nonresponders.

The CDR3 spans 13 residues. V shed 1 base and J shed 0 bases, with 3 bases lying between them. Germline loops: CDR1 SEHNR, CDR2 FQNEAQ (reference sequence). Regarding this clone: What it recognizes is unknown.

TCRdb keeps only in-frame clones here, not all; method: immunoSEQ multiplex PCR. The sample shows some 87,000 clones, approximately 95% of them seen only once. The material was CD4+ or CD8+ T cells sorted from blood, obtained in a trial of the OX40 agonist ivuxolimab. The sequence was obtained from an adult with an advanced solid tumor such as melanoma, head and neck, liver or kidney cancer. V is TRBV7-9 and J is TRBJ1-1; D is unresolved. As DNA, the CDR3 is TGTGCCAGCAGCTTAGTGGTGAACACTGAAGCTTTCTTT. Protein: CASSLVVNTEAFF.